This is a list of T cell receptor beta chains from one sample in a study of T-cell reconstitution after alpha-beta-depleted transplantation in children. TCRdb recomputed calls from the PCR reads with MiXCR, one row per CDR3 protein. The repertoire has 490,000 or so distinct CDR3 sequences, approximately 12% of them found once; the top ten carry around 6.1%. The starting material was PBMCs from the stem cell graft donor, obtained from the stem cell graft. Every receptor here comes from a human donor who donated a stem cell graft to a child with combined immunodeficiency. The CDR3 runs from the conserved cysteine through the conserved F or W. A D gene is named only where the DNA matches it firmly. Size is stated for part of the rows, as once, few or many counts, or as a class when the clone is expanded.

cdr3_aa | cdr3_nt | j_call | v_call | clone_size | d_call
CASSQLPDRMALAEKLFF | TGTGCCAGCAGCCAGCTTCCGGACAGGATGGCCCTCGCTGAAAAACTGTTTTTT | TRBJ1-4 | TRBV11-2 | few | TRBD1
CASSLNRRSGNTIYF | TGTGCCAGCAGCTTAAACAGGCGCTCTGGAAACACCATATATTTT | TRBJ1-3 | TRBV7-6 | few | -
CASSLPGDYNEQFF | TGTGCCAGCAGCTTACCGGGTGACTACAATGAGCAGTTCTTC | TRBJ2-1 | TRBV7-2 | - | -
CASSFDWATQKMGEQYF | TGTGCCAGCAGTTTTGATTGGGCAACCCAAAAGATGGGCGAGCAGTACTTC | TRBJ2-7 | TRBV12-3/TRBV12-4 | few | -
CASSQRADTQYF | TGTGCCAGCTCACAGCGGGCAGATACGCAGTATTTT | TRBJ2-3 | TRBV18 | few | -
CASSQVIGTSGGLVAKNIQYF | TGCGCCAGCAGCCAAGTTATAGGGACTAGCGGGGGCCTTGTAGCCAAAAACATTCAGTACTTC | TRBJ2-4 | TRBV4-1 | - | TRBD2
CATSDFSDRGRNEQFF | TGTGCCACCAGTGATTTTTCCGACAGGGGAAGGAATGAGCAGTTCTTC | TRBJ2-1 | TRBV24-1 | few | TRBD1
CASSIPLLADNVLTF | TGTGCCAGCAGCATACCCTTGCTAGCGGACAACGTCCTGACTTTC | TRBJ2-6 | TRBV7-2 | few | TRBD2
CASTGTGEWEQYF | TGTGCCAGTACCGGGACAGGCGAGTGGGAGCAGTACTTC | TRBJ2-7 | TRBV7-8 | many | TRBD1
CSATSPDRGVETQYF | TGCAGTGCAACCTCCCCGGACAGGGGAGTGGAGACCCAGTACTTC | TRBJ2-5 | TRBV20-1 | few | TRBD1
CASSNHARNEQFF | TGTGCCAGCAGTAATCACGCCCGCAATGAGCAGTTCTTC | TRBJ2-1 | TRBV6-1 | many | -
CASSQDKGTSYEQYF | TGCGCCAGCAGCCAAGATAAAGGGACCTCCTACGAGCAGTACTTC | TRBJ2-7 | TRBV4-3 | - | -
CASTKGPGELFF | TGTGCCAGTACCAAGGGTCCCGGGGAGCTGTTTTTT | TRBJ2-2 | TRBV19 | few | -
CASREDRGTGANVLTF | TGTGCCAGCAGGGAAGACAGGGGGACCGGGGCCAACGTCCTGACTTTC | TRBJ2-6 | TRBV12-3/TRBV12-4 | few | TRBD1
CASSFPATGLTEAFF | TGTGCCAGCAGCTTCCCCGCGACAGGGTTAACTGAAGCTTTCTTT | TRBJ1-1 | TRBV11-3 | - | TRBD1
CASSGGTDNNEQFF | TGTGCCAGCAGTGGAGGGACAGATAACAATGAGCAGTTCTTC | TRBJ2-1 | TRBV12-3/TRBV12-4 | few | -
CSVEGTGYEQYF | TGCAGCGTTGAGGGGACCGGGTACGAGCAGTACTTC | TRBJ2-7 | TRBV29-1 | few | -
CASSFSRQGNGELFF | TGTGCCAGCAGTTTTTCAAGACAGGGGAACGGGGAGCTGTTTTTT | TRBJ2-2 | TRBV6-5 | - | TRBD1
CASSLYTGLEAFF | TGTGCCAGCAGTTTATATACAGGGCTAGAAGCTTTCTTT | TRBJ1-1 | TRBV27 | once | -
CASSVGGERTDTQYF | TGTGCCAGCAGCGTAGGCGGGGAGCGAACAGATACGCAGTATTTT | TRBJ2-3 | TRBV9 | - | -
CAWDPTGQGYNEQFF | TGTGCCTGGGACCCAACGGGACAGGGCTACAATGAGCAGTTCTTC | TRBJ2-1 | TRBV30 | few | TRBD1
CASSTFPGQGSTGELFF | TGTGCCAGCTCGACCTTCCCGGGACAGGGAAGCACCGGGGAGCTGTTTTTT | TRBJ2-2 | TRBV18 | - | TRBD1
CASSLGLDQETQYF | TGCGCCAGCAGCCTTGGACTAGATCAAGAGACCCAGTACTTC | TRBJ2-5 | TRBV4-3 | - | TRBD2
CASSLGAGGPYNEQFF | TGTGCCAGCAGCTTAGGGGCGGGAGGGCCCTACAATGAGCAGTTCTTC | TRBJ2-1 | TRBV7-6 | few | TRBD2
CASSQVSGGTEAFF | TGTGCCAGCAGCCAAGTATCTGGGGGCACTGAAGCTTTCTTT | TRBJ1-1 | TRBV3-1 | - | -
CASSPYQVTLFF | TGTGCCAGCTCACCATATCAGGTGACTCTGTTCTTC | TRBJ2-1 | TRBV18 | few | -
CSVIRGGPVLYGYTF | TGCAGTGTAATCAGAGGGGGGCCGGTTCTGTATGGCTACACCTTC | TRBJ1-2 | TRBV20-1 | - | -
CASSSLSPTGYEQYF | TGTGCCAGCAGCTCCCTGTCCCCCACAGGCTACGAGCAGTACTTC | TRBJ2-7 | TRBV7-8 | - | -
CASSLAHGGTEAFF | TGTGCCAGCAGTTTAGCGCATGGCGGCACTGAAGCTTTCTTT | TRBJ1-1 | TRBV12-3/TRBV12-4 | many | -
CAISLDRANEQFF | TGTGCCATCAGCTTAGACAGGGCCAATGAGCAGTTCTTC | TRBJ2-1 | TRBV11-2 | - | TRBD1
CASSFVREQFF | TGTGCCAGCAGCTTTGTCAGAGAGCAGTTCTTC | TRBJ2-1 | TRBV7-9 | - | -
CASSLTGGGYNEQFF | TGTGCCAGCAGTCTAACAGGGGGCGGGTACAATGAGCAGTTCTTC | TRBJ2-1 | TRBV12-3/TRBV12-4 | few | TRBD1
CSVTGEGGYTF | TGCAGCGTGACAGGGGAGGGTGGCTACACCTTC | TRBJ1-2 | TRBV29-1 | many | TRBD1
CASSFSVGEQFF | TGTGCCAGCAGTTTCTCTGTAGGTGAGCAGTTCTTC | TRBJ2-1 | TRBV12-3/TRBV12-4 | many | -
CASTPGSPYEQYF | TGTGCCAGCACCCCAGGCAGTCCCTACGAGCAGTACTTC | TRBJ2-7 | TRBV12-3/TRBV12-4 | - | -
CASSGHRDRATGANVLTF | TGTGCCAGCAGTGGCCACCGGGACAGGGCCACTGGGGCCAACGTCCTGACTTTC | TRBJ2-6 | TRBV12-3/TRBV12-4 | - | TRBD1
CASRTGVTYGYTF | TGTGCCAGCAGAACAGGGGTAACCTATGGCTACACCTTC | TRBJ1-2 | TRBV12-3/TRBV12-4 | few | TRBD1
CASRVYGVLSVQYF | TGTGCCAGCAGGGTATACGGCGTCCTATCGGTGCAGTACTTC | TRBJ2-7 | TRBV5-6 | many | -
CATSRGSGPGEQYF | TGTGCCACCAGCAGGGGAAGTGGACCTGGGGAGCAGTACTTC | TRBJ2-7 | TRBV15 | few | -
CASSLWVLPSTDTQYF | TGTGCCAGCAGTCTCTGGGTGCTCCCTAGCACAGATACGCAGTATTTT | TRBJ2-3 | TRBV12-3/TRBV12-4 | - | -
CASTPLTFVREAFF | TGTGCCAGCACCCCTCTTACGTTCGTCAGAGAAGCTTTCTTT | TRBJ1-1 | TRBV7-9 | few | -
CASSSGGGSGPLVPSYNEQFF | TGCGCCAGCAGCTCTGGAGGGGGGTCCGGCCCCCTCGTTCCTTCCTACAATGAGCAGTTCTTC | TRBJ2-1 | TRBV5-1 | - | -
CASSPLQGNQPQHF | TGTGCCAGCTCACCTTTACAGGGAAATCAGCCCCAGCATTTT | TRBJ1-5 | TRBV18 | - | -
CASKGLSGNTIYF | TGTGCCAGCAAAGGACTTTCCGGAAACACCATATATTTT | TRBJ1-3 | TRBV6-5 | many | -
CASSLTTPGLKFF | TGTGCCAGCAGCTTAACGACGCCGGGACTCAAGTTCTTC | TRBJ2-1 | TRBV7-3 | many | -
CASSYGAGGPWNIQYF | TGTGCCAGCAGTTACGGAGCGGGAGGGCCATGGAACATTCAGTACTTC | TRBJ2-4 | TRBV6-5 | - | TRBD2
CASSLAIGELFF | TGTGCCAGCAGCTTAGCGATCGGGGAGCTGTTTTTT | TRBJ2-2 | TRBV7-2 | many | -
CASRQIGYEQYF | TGTGCCAGCAGACAGATAGGCTACGAGCAGTACTTC | TRBJ2-7 | TRBV6-5 | few | -
CASSFREVGNEQFF | TGTGCCAGCAGTTTCCGGGAGGTAGGCAATGAGCAGTTCTTC | TRBJ2-1 | TRBV27 | few | TRBD2
CASSPTLAPNTEAFF | TGTGCCAGCAGCCCGACTTTAGCCCCGAACACTGAAGCTTTCTTT | TRBJ1-1 | TRBV12-3/TRBV12-4 | few | -
CASSYHPGELFF | TGTGCCAGCAGCTACCATCCCGGGGAGCTGTTTTTT | TRBJ2-2 | TRBV7-8 | few | -
CASSLAGTSRTHEQFF | TGTGCCAGCAGCTTAGCCGGGACTAGCCGTACTCATGAGCAGTTCTTC | TRBJ2-1 | TRBV7-2 | few | TRBD2
CASSVGGRGNNEQFF | TGTGCCAGCAGCGTAGGGGGACGGGGTAACAATGAGCAGTTCTTC | TRBJ2-1 | TRBV9 | - | -
CASSPPDSLLTYEQYF | TGTGCCAGCAGTCCACCGGATAGCCTTCTCACCTACGAGCAGTACTTC | TRBJ2-7 | TRBV6-2/TRBV6-3 | - | -
CASSQENRNTEAFF | TGCGCCAGCAGCCAAGAGAACAGGAACACTGAAGCTTTCTTT | TRBJ1-1 | TRBV4-3 | few | -
CASSLVGGGSDTDTQYF | TGCGCCAGCAGCTTGGTGGGCGGGGGCTCTGACACAGATACGCAGTATTTT | TRBJ2-3 | TRBV5-1 | - | -
CASSLDEIYNEQFF | TGTGCCAGCAGCTTAGACGAGATCTACAATGAGCAGTTCTTC | TRBJ2-1 | TRBV11-2 | many | -
CASSPGARDEQFF | TGTGCCAGCAGCCCGGGAGCCAGGGATGAGCAGTTCTTC | TRBJ2-1 | TRBV7-6 | - | -
CASSELRVRETQYF | TGTGCCAGCAGCGAGTTGAGGGTTCGGGAGACCCAGTACTTC | TRBJ2-5 | TRBV21-1 | - | -
CASGLFTATEAFF | TGTGCTAGTGGTTTGTTTACGGCCACTGAAGCTTTCTTT | TRBJ1-1 | TRBV12-5 | - | -